This T cell receptor (beta chain) came from a study of blood T cell repertoires in COVID-19. Study details: In each case, the material was cDNA or gDNA derived from T cells, B-cell-depleted T cells, or PBMCs.

Categorization into cohorts depended on clinical history that participants reported. Libraries were prepared by immunoSEQ multiplex PCR; TCRdb keeps only in-frame clonotypes and omits some of them. The top ten clones hold around 3.3% of a sample with about 240,000 clones, around 88% of them seen once. J was trimmed by 7 bases and V by 4 bases; bases with no gene match: 12. Germline lookup yields CDR1 SGHRS and CDR2 YFSETQ. This CDR3 spans 16 amino acids. This rearrangement joins TRBV5-1 to TRBJ2-1; TRBD2 agrees at 9 bases. The sequence was collected from a middle-aged woman with acute COVID-19. Sequencing used PBMCs or T cells enriched from blood (not recorded which). CDR3 bases: TGCGCCAGCAGCCTGGTCGCGGGAGGGCCTTTTAATGAGCAGTTCTTC. Amino acids: CASSLVAGGPFNEQFF.